This T cell receptor beta chain was sequenced in a study of T cell changes during pregnancy in multiple sclerosis. The CDR3 consists of 14 residues. Trimming left V 5 bases short and J 5 bases short, with 15 bases between. Germline CDR1 MNHEY, CDR2 SMNVEV (reference sequence). The data were produced by immunoSEQ multiplex PCR, yet TCRdb's version contains in-frame clones alone and is incomplete. The repertoire consists of fewer than 50,000 clones, with around 91% occurring once and the leading ten covering 8% to 10%. This receptor was identified in a female donor with multiple sclerosis, enrolled in a pregnancy study. V and J are TRBV27 and TRBJ2-5, with a tentative D call TRBD2 (6 bases). Sequences were derived from CD8+ T cells from peripheral blood mononuclear cells, sampled in the first trimester of pregnancy. CDR3 region: CASSASPGEETQYF. The DNA for the CDR3 is TGTGCCAGCAGTGCCTCCCCGGGGGAGGAGACCCAGTACTTC.